One and the same sample provided the 27 T cell receptor beta chains below, sequenced in a study of response to subunit inactivated influenza vaccine. One entry per CDR3 protein results from TCRdb running MiXCR on the RT-PCR reads. The data contain more than 450,000 distinct CDR3 sequences, approximately 7.7% of them seen just once; the ten biggest clones take up 10% to 15%. The sequencing used PBMCs from blood, collected around 25 months after vaccination. The receptor set was obtained from a man aged 50 to 75 who received an inactivated influenza vaccine.

This sequence joins TRBV24-1 and TRBJ2-1, with TRBD2 matching over 7 bases. Germline-derived CDR1 and CDR2 are KGHDR and SFDVKD. V shed 5 bases and J 4 bases; nucleotides not matched to a gene: 4. This CDR3 contains 14 residues. The CDR3 DNA reads TGTGCCACCAGTGGGGACTACCCGTACAATGAGCAGTTCTTC. It codes for CATSGDYPYNEQFF.

This clonotype was seen just once. A much larger clone differs from this one at a single base, so this may be a read error. This rearrangement joins TRBV12-3 or TRBV12-4 to TRBJ2-2; possibly TRBD1 for D (6 bases). This CDR3 region has 14 residues. CDR3 nucleotide sequence: TGTGCCAGCAGCCCGACAGGACCTACCGGGGAGCTGATTTTT. It encodes CASSPTGPTGELIF.

This clonotype was seen a handful of times. The chain recombines TRBV6-4 with TRBJ2-2, with TRBD2 matching 11 bases. Germline V CDR1 and CDR2: MRHNA, SNTAGT. Trimming removed 8 bases from V and 5 bases from J; junction bases left unmatched: 1. The CDR3 extends over 13 amino acids. The CDR3: CASRTSGTGELFF. CDR3 nucleotide sequence: TGTGCCAGCCGGACTAGCGGGACCGGGGAGCTGTTTTTT.

The V call is TRBV12-3 or TRBV12-4, the J call TRBJ2-7, with 7 bases aligning to TRBD2. J lost 5 bases, V lost 4 bases, and 14 bases had no gene match. The length of the CDR3 is 16 residues. The CDR3 coding sequence is TGTGCCAGCAGTTCCCTCGCTAGCGGTTCGTGGCACGAGCAGTACTTC. It is translated as CASSSLASGSWHEQYF.

This chain uses TRBV12-3 or TRBV12-4 with TRBJ2-7; D ambiguous. V was trimmed by 3 bases and J by 5 bases, leaving 8 bases between them. This CDR3 is built from 12 residues. CDR3 in amino acids: CASSLIVDEQYF. Written as DNA, the CDR3 is TGTGCCAGCAGTTTGATAGTGGACGAGCAGTACTTC.

This clonotype was picked up many times. V gene TRBV6-1 combines with J gene TRBJ2-7; TRBD1 is a possible D gene (5 bases). V lost 5 bases and J 4 bases, leaving 12 bases between the germline ends. The CDR3 totals 13 residues. Germline CDR1 MNHNS, CDR2 SASEGT. CDR3 sequence: CASSQGYRYEQYF. The CDR3 coding sequence is TGTGCCAGCAGTCAGGGTTATCGGTACGAGCAGTACTTC.

This chain connects TRBV29-1 to TRBJ2-5, with 7 bases fitting TRBD1. CDR3 length: 11 residues. Germline V gene sequence: CDR1 SQVTM, CDR2 ANQGSEA. V shed 7 bases, J shed 2 bases, and the junction held 1 base outside the gene matches. The CDR3 nucleotides are TGCAGCGGGGGACAGCAAGAGACCCAGTACTTC. This codes for CSGGQQETQYF.

This clonotype appeared a few times. V is TRBV28 and J is TRBJ2-7; no firm D call. From germline, CDR1 is MDHEN and CDR2 SYDVKM. The CDR3 covers 12 residues. The V end lost 9 bases, the J end lost 2 bases, and 11 bases lay between the germline ends. The CDR3 sequence: CASQAPAYEQYF. The CDR3 DNA reads as TGTGCCAGTCAAGCTCCCGCCTACGAGCAGTACTTC.

This clonotype was observed a single time. The chain links TRBV2 to TRBJ2-1; 10 nucleotides match TRBD1. This CDR3 spans 16 amino acids. Germline V CDR1 and CDR2: SNHLY, FYNNEI. The J segment lost 7 bases and the V segment lost 2 bases, leaving 8 bases of the junction unmatched. The CDR3 region is CASSETRDRGGNEQFF. In DNA, the CDR3 is TGTGCCAGCAGTGAAACCCGGGACAGGGGTGGTAATGAGCAGTTCTTC. Combining the CDR3 with reference TRBV2 and TRBJ2-1 gives the whole variable domain EPEVTQTPSHQVTQMGQEVILRCVPISNHLYFYWYRQILGQKVEFLVSFYNNEISEKSEIFDDQFSVERPDGSNFTLKIRSTKLEDSAMYFCASSETRDRGGNEQFFGPGTRLTVL.

The chain couples TRBV28 to TRBJ1-6; unclear D gene. The CDR3 runs to 15 residues. V was clipped by 3 bases and J by 4 bases, with 10 bases between them. CDR1 and CDR2 from the germline V gene are MDHEN and SYDVKM. CDR3 amino acids: CASSLIPGYNSPLHF. The CDR3 region has the DNA TGTGCCAGCAGTTTGATCCCGGGGTATAATTCACCCCTCCACTTT.

This clonotype has a count of ten or more. This chain joins TRBV4-3 and TRBJ2-1; unclear D gene. Germline lookup yields CDR1 LGHNA and CDR2 YSLEER. V lost 5 bases to trimming and J lost 6 bases, with 23 bases between them. The CDR3 loop spans 17 amino acids. The CDR3 sequence: CASSNKIGTRDTNEQFF. The CDR3, as DNA: TGCGCCAGCAGCAACAAGATCGGAACCCGAGATACCAATGAGCAGTTCTTC.

Many counts were recorded for this clonotype. The chain is built from TRBV4-1 and TRBJ2-1; weak D call: TRBD2 (5 bases). The V end lost 5 bases, the J end lost 7 bases, and 18 bases lay between the germline ends. CDR1 and CDR2 from the germline V gene are MGHRA and YSYEKL. The CDR3 runs to 15 residues. The CDR3 nucleotides read TGCGCCAGCAGCTCGACTTGGACTTATGGTAATGAGCAGTTCTTC. Encoded protein: CASSSTWTYGNEQFF.

The chain couples TRBV20-1 to TRBJ1-1; D ambiguous. V was cut by 2 bases and J by 1 base, with 8 bases left in between. Germline V gene lookup returns CDR1 DFQATT and CDR2 SNEGSKA (reference sequence). The CDR3 has 13 amino acids. The CDR3 nucleotides read TGCAGTGCTAGAAATCCAGGGAACACTGAAGCTTTCTTT. Its translation is CSARNPGNTEAFF.

The sample holds one count of this clonotype. Written as DNA, the CDR3 is TGTGCCAGCAGCGTAGGCCCCCAGAGGGCAGGGGGTGAGCAGTTCTTC. This encodes CASSVGPQRAGGEQFF. The chain joins TRBV9 to TRBJ2-1; 7 nucleotides align to TRBD1. V shed 0 bases and J 9 bases; nucleotides not matched to a gene: 12. Per the germline V gene, CDR1 is SGDLS and CDR2 is YYNGEE. CDR3 length: 16 amino acids.

This clonotype was found a few times. The chain is built from TRBV6-1 and TRBJ2-2; D is uncertain. The length of the CDR3 is 15 residues. V was cut by 6 bases and J by 5 bases, with 16 bases left in between. Germline CDR1 MNHNS, CDR2 SASEGT. CDR3 in amino acids: CASSAGRIKTGELFF. Here the CDR3 DNA reads TGTGCCAGCAGCGCCGGGCGGATTAAAACCGGGGAGCTGTTTTTT.

The sample holds many counts of this clonotype. The CDR3 DNA follows: TGTGCCAGCAGTTTGAGGGAGGGCAGGAATGAGCAGTTCTTC. Translation: CASSLREGRNEQFF. The V call is TRBV12-3 or TRBV12-4, the J call TRBJ2-1; the match to TRBD2 covers 7 bases. The CDR3 is 14 residues long. V gave up 3 bases and J gave up 7 bases; unmatched junction bases: 6.

This clonotype was picked up a small number of times. V is TRBV7-9 and J is TRBJ2-7, with 9 bases identical to TRBD2. This CDR3 contains 14 residues. Germline V gene data show CDR1 as SEHNR and CDR2 as FQNEAQ (reference sequence). V was pared by 4 bases and J by 0 bases, with 1 base of the junction left unmatched. The CDR3 nucleotides are TGTGCCAGCAGCTCTAGCGGGATCTCCTACGAGCAGTACTTC. This translates into CASSSSGISYEQYF.

The sample holds a few counts of this clonotype. The chain links TRBV7-8 to TRBJ1-6; no reliable D call. The CDR3 is 16 residues long. Per germline, CDR1 SGHVS and CDR2 FQNEAQ. The V and J ends lost 6 bases and 0 bases respectively, with 12 bases between them. This CDR3 reads CASRERRFSYNSPLHF. CDR3 DNA: TGTGCCAGCAGGGAGAGACGGTTCTCCTATAATTCACCCCTCCACTTT. The entire variable domain, with the rest obtained from reference TRBV7-8 and TRBJ1-6, is as follows: GAGVSQSPRYKVAKRGQDVALRCDPISGHVSLFWYQQALGQGPEFLTYFQNEAQLDKSGLPSDRFFAERPEGSVSTLKIQRTQQEDSAVYLCASRERRFSYNSPLHFGNGTRLTVT.

This chain links TRBV18 with TRBJ1-5; D unclear. Per the germline V gene, CDR1 is KGHSH and CDR2 is LQKENI. The germline V and J ends were trimmed by 3 bases and 6 bases, with 9 bases remaining between them. The CDR3 runs 13 residues. CDR3 nucleotides: TGTGCCAGCTCACCTGAGATTGGTCAGCCCCAGCATTTT. As protein: CASSPEIGQPQHF.

This clonotype was seen only a few times. The chain uses TRBV20-1 and TRBJ1-1; tentative D call: TRBD1 (5 bases). V gave up 0 bases and J gave up 4 bases, with 12 bases separating them. The CDR3 sequence is 14 residues long. The V gene's germline CDR1 is DFQATT and CDR2 SNEGSKA (reference sequence). The CDR3 protein is CSARDVLGVTEAFF. The DNA of the CDR3 is TGCAGTGCTAGAGACGTGTTAGGGGTCACTGAAGCTTTCTTT.

The CDR3 DNA is TGCGCCAGCAGCGCGGGACTGGCCCTCACAGATACGCAGTATTTT. This encodes CASSAGLALTDTQYF. The J gene is TRBJ2-3, the V gene TRBV5-1; a weak D match, TRBD2 (6 bases). Per the germline V gene, CDR1 is SGHRS and CDR2 is YFSETQ. Trimming stripped 4 bases from V and 2 bases from J, with 14 bases between. The CDR3 has 15 residues.

The chain uses TRBV9 and TRBJ2-5, with D unclear. Looked up from germline, CDR1 is SGDLS and CDR2 is YYNGEE. V was pared by 0 bases and J by 2 bases, with 11 bases between. The CDR3 spans 15 residues. The CDR3 sequence: CASSVGSAGQETQYF. The CDR3 DNA is TGTGCCAGCAGCGTAGGTTCGGCAGGACAAGAGACCCAGTACTTC.

This clonotype was detected many times. V is TRBV14 and J is TRBJ1-1; D is uncertain. CDR3 length: 14 residues. V lost 5 bases and J 1 base, leaving 11 bases between the germline ends. Per germline, CDR1 SGHDN and CDR2 FVKESK. The CDR3 region has the DNA TGTGCCAGCAGCACGGGTCGCACGAACACTGAAGCTTTCTTT. Translating gives CASSTGRTNTEAFF.

The CDR3 sequence is CASSLVSAGGQYF. The DNA for the CDR3 is TGTGCCAGCAGCTTAGTGTCAGCGGGAGGGCAGTATTTT. V and J are TRBV7-2 and TRBJ2-3, with TRBD2 matching over 9 bases. This CDR3 has 13 residues. V gave up 1 base and J gave up 11 bases; unmatched junction bases: 4. From germline, CDR1 is SGHTA and CDR2 FQGNSA.

This clonotype was recorded at least ten times. DNA for the CDR3: TGTGCCAGCAGCTTAGGAGGTTTGCGAGAGACCCAGTACTTC. Amino acid sequence: CASSLGGLRETQYF. The rearrangement joins TRBV11-2 to TRBJ2-5; D is ambiguous. V dropped 1 base and J dropped 4 bases, with 10 bases sitting between them. Germline V gene data show CDR1 as SGHAT and CDR2 as FQNNGV. CDR3 length: 14 amino acids.

This clonotype has ten or more counts. The chain links TRBV4-3 to TRBJ2-4; D is unclear. Per the germline V gene, CDR1 is LGHNA and CDR2 is YSLEER. The CDR3 totals 14 residues. V gave up 0 bases and J gave up 6 bases, with 9 bases separating them. CDR3 amino acids: CASSQDTSPNIQYF. The CDR3 DNA sequence: TGCGCCAGCAGCCAAGATACATCCCCAAACATTCAGTACTTC.

This clonotype was seen a handful of times. This sequence joins TRBV3-1 and TRBJ2-1; perhaps D is TRBD1 or TRBD2 (5 bases each). The V and J ends lost 0 bases and 8 bases respectively, with 14 bases between them. In germline, CDR1 is LGHDT, CDR2 YNNKEL (reference sequence). The length of the CDR3 is 15 residues. This chain's CDR3 is CASSQDNVRGHEQFF. The CDR3 region has the DNA TGTGCCAGCAGCCAAGATAATGTTCGGGGACATGAGCAGTTCTTC.